Presented here are 24 T cell receptor beta chains from one specimen sequenced in a study of T-cell memory formation after mild COVID-19. TCRdb independently ran MiXCR on the 5' RACE reads; one entry per CDR3 protein. The table shows roughly 130,000 distinct CDR3 sequences, with about 5.9% occurring only once. What was sequenced was PBMCs or a T cell subset sorted from them (not recorded which). Receptors were obtained from an adult woman who had mild COVID-19 (a few samples of this study predate the infection). Cell type and time point are not known.

This clonotype was recorded a few times. J is TRBJ1-4 and V is TRBV5-1; unclear D gene. Germline CDR1 reads SGHRS; CDR2 reads YFSETQ. V shed 5 bases and J shed 6 bases, with 14 bases lying between them. This CDR3 spans 14 amino acids. The DNA of the CDR3 is TGCGCCAGCAGTACTGGGGTGTTGGATGAAAAACTGTTTTTT. Amino acid sequence: CASSTGVLDEKLFF.

CDR3 sequence (DNA): TGTGCCAGCAGCTTAATTCCAGGGAGGAATTCACCCCTCCACTTT. Its translation: CASSLIPGRNSPLHF. The rearrangement joins TRBV7-3 to TRBJ1-6, with D perhaps TRBD1 (5 bases). There are 15 residues in the CDR3. The V gene lost 1 base and the J gene lost 7 bases, with 11 bases spanning the gap. Germline-derived CDR1 and CDR2 are SGHTA and FQGTGA.

This clonotype was recorded at least ten times. The chain has TRBV20-1 and TRBJ1-2; 9 positions match TRBD1. From germline, CDR1 is DFQATT and CDR2 SNEGSKA (reference sequence). V lost 3 bases and J lost 2; bases outside the gene matches: 4. The CDR3 is made up of 14 amino acids. CDR3 region: CSASPGTGNYGYTF. The CDR3 region has the DNA TGCAGTGCTAGCCCCGGGACAGGGAACTATGGCTACACCTTC.

This clonotype was found many times. It may be a read error: a sequence one base away is much more abundant. This chain connects TRBV10-3 to TRBJ2-5; D is uncertain. Looked up from germline, CDR1 is ENHRY and CDR2 is SYGVKD. The CDR3 extends over 11 amino acids. Trimming left V 2 bases short and J 4 bases short, with 2 bases between. Here the CDR3 DNA reads TGTGCCATCAGTGAGCTAGAGACCCAGTACTTC. Translated, it gives CAISELETQYF.

The CDR3 reads CASSFGGEGTEAFF. Written as DNA, the CDR3 is TGCGCCAGCAGCTTCGGAGGGGAGGGCACTGAAGCTTTCTTT. The J gene is TRBJ1-1, the V gene TRBV5-1; TRBD1 might be the D (5 bases). Germline CDR1 reads SGHRS; CDR2 reads YFSETQ. The CDR3 sequence is 14 residues long. V was cut by 2 bases and J by 4 bases, with 12 bases left in between.

The chain links TRBV7-2 to TRBJ1-1, with 10 nucleotides matching TRBD1. The CDR3 is 15 amino acids. Germline V gene lookup returns CDR1 SGHTA and CDR2 FQGNSA. Unmatched junction bases numbered 7, after V lost 3 bases and J lost 6 bases. This CDR3 reads CASSLPGTGVSEAFF. DNA for the CDR3: TGTGCCAGCAGCTTGCCCGGGACAGGGGTCTCTGAAGCTTTCTTT. The variable domain in full, with the rest retrieved from reference TRBV7-2 and TRBJ1-1, is GAGVSQSPSNKVTEKGKDVELRCDPISGHTALYWYRQSLGQGLEFLIYFQGNSAPDKSGLPSDRFSAERTGGSVSTLTIQRTQQEDSAVYLCASSLPGTGVSEAFFGQGTRLTVV.

This clonotype was counted many times. The chain links TRBV7-9 to TRBJ2-6, with D perhaps TRBD1 (6 bases). Germline V gene data show CDR1 as SEHNR and CDR2 as FQNEAQ (reference sequence). The CDR3 length is 16 residues. With 5 bases removed from V and 0 bases from J, the gap between germline ends came to 11 bases. CDR3 in DNA: TGTGCCAGCAGCGGGACAACCCGCTCTGGGGCCAACGTCCTGACTTTC. This encodes CASSGTTRSGANVLTF.

This clonotype was observed a few times. The gene calls are TRBV4-1 and TRBJ2-3; D possibly corresponds to TRBD1 (5 bases). The V end lost 0 bases, the J end lost 3 bases, and 10 bases lay between the germline ends. Looked up from germline, CDR1 is MGHRA and CDR2 is YSYEKL. The CDR3 is made up of 15 amino acids. CDR3 DNA sequence: TGCGCCAGCAGCCAAGATACCAGGGAAACAGATACGCAGTATTTT. This encodes CASSQDTRETDTQYF.

This clonotype was recorded many times. DNA for the CDR3: TGTGCCAGCAGCCCCCTCCAGCGGGAGTGGGAGCAGTACTTC. Translated, it gives CASSPLQREWEQYF. This sequence joins TRBV7-2 and TRBJ2-7; TRBD2 matches at 8 bases. The CDR3 totals 14 residues. V lost 5 bases to trimming and J lost 7 bases; unmatched junction nucleotides: 10. Germline-derived CDR1 and CDR2 are SGHTA and FQGNSA.

This clonotype appeared many times. The chain uses TRBV4-1 and TRBJ1-2, with TRBD1 identical over 7 bases. Germline V gene lookup returns CDR1 MGHRA and CDR2 YSYEKL. Losses at the gene ends were 0 bases for V and 7 bases for J; bases not matched to a gene: 11. The CDR3 runs 16 residues. The CDR3 is CASSQDHHRGSFGYTF. DNA for the CDR3: TGCGCCAGCAGCCAAGATCATCACAGGGGTTCGTTTGGCTACACCTTC.

In this sample, this clonotype turned up a few times. This chain links TRBV4-2 with TRBJ2-7; D unclear. Germline lookup yields CDR1 LGHNA and CDR2 YNFKEQ. Trimming took off 3 bases at V and 1 base at J, with 16 bases between the two ends. The length of the CDR3 is 16 residues. As DNA, the CDR3 is TGTGCCAGCAGCCAGACGATTAGGGATAGGTCCTACGAGCAGTACTTC. This sequence encodes CASSQTIRDRSYEQYF.

This clonotype was counted between two and nine times. CDR3 sequence: CSARDMGRGETQYF. The CDR3 nucleotides are TGCAGTGCTAGAGATATGGGGCGGGGAGAGACCCAGTACTTC. The chain couples TRBV20-1 to TRBJ2-5, with D possibly TRBD2 on 6 matching bases. The V end was cut by 0 bases, the J end by 4 bases, with 12 bases between. The CDR3 length is 14 residues. From germline, CDR1 is DFQATT and CDR2 SNEGSKA (reference sequence).

In this sample, this clonotype turned up a few times. The chain uses TRBV25-1 and TRBJ1-2; D perhaps matches TRBD1 (6 bases). The V gene's germline CDR1 is MGHDK and CDR2 SYGVNS. The CDR3 spans 16 residues. V shed 5 bases and J shed 8 bases, with 24 bases lying between them. This CDR3 reads CASSQGTAVSRRGYTF. The CDR3 DNA is TGTGCCAGCAGTCAGGGGACCGCGGTCTCAAGAAGAGGCTACACCTTC.

This clonotype was seen a handful of times. The chain has TRBV6-1 and TRBJ2-3; a weak D match, TRBD2 (6 bases). CDR1 MNHNS and CDR2 SASEGT come from the germline V gene. The CDR3 totals 15 residues. The V end lost 8 bases, the J end lost 4 bases, and 19 bases lay between the germline ends. Here the CDR3 DNA reads TGTGCCAGCGCTGAGAAAACTAGCCCTCCAGATACGCAGTATTTT. It specifies CASAEKTSPPDTQYF.

This chain connects TRBV25-1 to TRBJ1-2; D remains unclear. The CDR3 has 12 residues. Trimming took 8 bases from V and 2 from J, leaving 9 bases between them. Germline-derived CDR1 and CDR2 are MGHDK and SYGVNS. The CDR3 DNA follows: TGTGCCAGCGCTACAGCAAACTATGGCTACACCTTC. This translates into CASATANYGYTF.

This clonotype has only a few counts. V is TRBV29-1 and J is TRBJ1-1, with 9 bases that match TRBD1. CDR1 and CDR2 (germline): SQVTM, ANQGSEA. Trimming took 5 bases from V and 2 from J; bases not matched to a gene: 6. This CDR3 has 14 residues. As DNA, the CDR3 is TGCAGCGTTAACAGGGGGCAAACTAACACTGAAGCTTTCTTT. Translating it yields CSVNRGQTNTEAFF.

J is TRBJ2-7 and V is TRBV27; 11 bases map to TRBD1. The CDR3 covers 15 residues. Trimming cost V 3 bases and J 4 bases; bases outside gene matches: 5. Germline V lookup: CDR1 MNHEY, CDR2 SMNVEV (reference sequence). CDR3 protein: CASSFRDRGLYEQYF. In nucleotides, the CDR3 is TGTGCCAGCAGTTTTAGGGACAGGGGGTTGTACGAGCAGTACTTC.

This clonotype has just a few counts. The V gene is TRBV5-1, the J gene TRBJ2-5; D perhaps matches TRBD2 (6 bases). CDR1 SGHRS and CDR2 YFSETQ come from the germline V gene. CDR3 length: 15 amino acids. V was clipped by 4 bases and J by 5 bases, with 18 bases between them. CDR3 sequence (DNA): TGCGCCAGCAGCGTAGCGGACTACCTCGGGGAGACCCAGTACTTC. Translated, it gives CASSVADYLGETQYF.

Many counts were recorded for this clonotype. The rearrangement links TRBV5-1 to TRBJ2-6; D not resolved. Germline V gene lookup returns CDR1 SGHRS and CDR2 YFSETQ. V was cut by 0 bases and J by 0 bases, with 4 bases left in between. This CDR3 is built from 15 residues. This CDR3 reads CASSLAGSGANVLTF. As DNA, the CDR3 is TGCGCCAGCAGCTTGGCCGGCTCTGGGGCCAACGTCCTGACTTTC.

The table lists this clonotype with many counts. V is TRBV5-1 and J is TRBJ2-1; 8 bases line up with TRBD2. Germline V CDR1 and CDR2: SGHRS, YFSETQ. J was trimmed by 4 bases and V by 4 bases; bases with no gene match: 10. This CDR3 comprises 16 residues. Here the CDR3 DNA reads TGCGCCAGCAGCCCGGGGGGGTTGGTCAAATACAATGAGCAGTTCTTC. The encoded protein is CASSPGGLVKYNEQFF.

This clonotype has a count of ten or more. The rearrangement uses TRBV12-3 or TRBV12-4 and TRBJ2-3; TRBD2 matches at 7 bases. CDR3 length equals 15 residues. V gave up 3 bases and J gave up 4 bases; unmatched junction bases: 7. The CDR3 sequence is CASSFWGGVADTQYF. CDR3 coding DNA: TGTGCCAGCAGTTTTTGGGGGGGGGTTGCAGATACGCAGTATTTT.

The DNA of the CDR3 is TGTGCCAGCAGCCGCGGGGACCCTCCCTACGAGCAGTACTTC. Translating gives CASSRGDPPYEQYF. This chain connects TRBV3-1 to TRBJ2-7; possibly TRBD2 for D (6 bases). Trimming shortened V by 4 bases and J by 2 bases, and 12 bases separated the two germline ends. This CDR3 is built from 14 residues. Per germline, CDR1 LGHDT and CDR2 YNNKEL (reference sequence).

The chain links TRBV6-5 to TRBJ1-6; perhaps TRBD1 as D (6 bases). The CDR3 loop spans 16 amino acids. Germline lookup yields CDR1 MNHEY and CDR2 SVGAGI. Between the trimmed V and J ends, which lost 2 bases and 7 bases, there was a span of 15 bases. CDR3: CASSYPRGARNSPLHF. In DNA form, the CDR3 reads TGTGCCAGCAGTTACCCCAGGGGCGCGAGGAATTCACCCCTCCACTTT.

This clonotype has a handful of counts. The CDR3 is CAISERQGNTGELFF. The CDR3 region has the DNA TGTGCCATCAGTGAGAGGCAGGGTAACACCGGGGAGCTGTTTTTT. The rearrangement links TRBV10-3 to TRBJ2-2; D might be TRBD1 (5 bases). The CDR3 runs 15 residues. Trimming took 2 bases from V and 2 from J, leaving 9 bases between them. From germline, CDR1 is ENHRY and CDR2 SYGVKD.